Below are 21 T cell receptor beta chains sequenced from a single sample in a study of cytomegalovirus exposure and HLA in healthy donors (dated by TCRdb to about 2017). The method was the immunoSEQ multiplex PCR assay. A mixture of 60 forward primers for TCR Vbeta segments and 13 reverse primers for TCR Jbeta segments was used in the multiplex PCR. TCRdb holds this immuneACCESS table with in-frame rearrangements only. Some clones are missing; in checked studies, unresolved V genes explain under half, and the rest has no known cause. The sample table holds 210,000 or so clones, of which around 80% were seen once. The top ten clones comprise 0.22% of the sample. Input material: PBMCs. Every receptor here comes from a girl aged 2 to 10 in good health and CMV-seronegative.

The chain has TRBV4-1 and TRBJ2-2; 9 bases fit TRBD2. The CDR3 length is 20 residues. V lost 1 base and J lost 2; bases outside the gene matches: 14. Germline CDR1 and CDR2: MGHRA and YSYEKL. CDR3 sequence reads: CASSQVESVAGGPNTGELFF. The CDR3 DNA reads TGCGCCAGCAGCCAAGTTGAGTCGGTGGCGGGAGGGCCTAACACCGGGGAGCTGTTTTTT.

The chain is built from TRBV7-8 and TRBJ1-2; 8 bases line up with TRBD1. V lost 1 base to trimming and J lost 5 bases; unmatched junction nucleotides: 9. The CDR3 has 16 amino acids. Germline V lookup: CDR1 SGHVS, CDR2 FQNEAQ. This CDR3 reads CASSLGTQGAGYGYTF. The CDR3 coding sequence is TGTGCCAGCAGCTTAGGGACTCAGGGGGCGGGTTATGGCTACACCTTC.

The chain carries TRBV7-2 and TRBJ1-2, with 9 positions matching TRBD1. V shed 4 bases and J 4 bases; nucleotides not matched to a gene: 10. CDR3 size: 16 residues. The germline gives CDR1 SGHTA, CDR2 FQGNSA. The CDR3 nucleotides are TGTGCCAGCAGCTGGGACAGGGCCCTGTTGGCCTATGGCTACACCTTC. Its protein product is CASSWDRALLAYGYTF.

This clone showed up just a few times. This chain links TRBV5-4 with TRBJ1-4, with D perhaps TRBD1 (6 bases). The CDR3 spans 15 residues. Germline V gives CDR1 SGHNT, CDR2 YYREEE (reference sequence). V gave up 6 bases and J gave up 0 bases, with 12 bases separating them. The CDR3 DNA reads TGTGCCAGCAAAGAAGGGGGGGCAACTAATGAAAAACTGTTTTTT. Residues: CASKEGGATNEKLFF.

The rearrangement joins TRBV7-2 to TRBJ1-1; D call uncertain. Germline V CDR1 and CDR2: SGHTA, FQGNSA. Trimming cost V 2 bases and J 8 bases, with 9 bases left between them. The CDR3 length is 12 residues. This CDR3 is CASSLMSTEAFF. CDR3 nucleotide sequence: TGTGCCAGCAGCTTAATGTCGACAGAAGCTTTCTTT.

The J gene is TRBJ2-7, the V gene TRBV30; TRBD2 agrees at 8 bases. There are 14 residues in the CDR3. CDR1 and CDR2 (germline): GTSNPN, SVGIG (reference sequence). J lost 5 bases, V lost 4 bases, and 10 bases had no gene match. CDR3 residues: CAWTPGLVPHEQYF. CDR3 DNA sequence: TGTGCCTGGACCCCGGGACTAGTCCCCCACGAGCAGTACTTC.

Note on this clone: The same CDR3 can be traced to other DNA sequences in this sample. The chain employs TRBV4-1 and TRBJ2-5; 7 bases match TRBD2. In germline, CDR1 is MGHRA, CDR2 YSYEKL. V lost 3 bases to trimming and J lost 5 bases; unmatched junction nucleotides: 12. This CDR3 spans 16 amino acids. The CDR3, as DNA: TGCGCCAGCAGCCAGGATCGAGGGAGGGCCGGTGAGACCCAGTACTTC. Translation: CASSQDRGRAGETQYF.

V is TRBV2 and J is TRBJ2-1, with TRBD2 matching 9 bases. Germline-derived CDR1 and CDR2 are SNHLY and FYNNEI. The CDR3 has 18 residues. V was pared by 3 bases and J by 5 bases, with 14 bases of the junction left unmatched. CDR3 sequence reads: CASSEIVSGGWKDNEQFF. DNA of the CDR3: TGTGCCAGCAGTGAGATCGTTAGCGGGGGTTGGAAAGACAATGAGCAGTTCTTC. Based on the CDR3 plus reference TRBV2 and TRBJ2-1, the full variable domain is EPEVTQTPSHQVTQMGQEVILRCVPISNHLYFYWYRQILGQKVEFLVSFYNNEISEKSEIFDDQFSVERPDGSNFTLKIRSTKLEDSAMYFCASSEIVSGGWKDNEQFFGPGTRLTVL.

The chain is built from TRBV30 and TRBJ1-3, with 10 nucleotides matching TRBD1. The V segment lost 3 bases and the J segment 3 bases; nucleotides outside the gene matches: 2. From germline, CDR1 is GTSNPN and CDR2 SVGIG (reference sequence). The CDR3 covers 14 residues. CDR3 in amino acids: CAWSGTGVGNTIYF. CDR3 DNA: TGTGCCTGGAGCGGGACAGGGGTTGGAAACACCATATATTTT.

J is TRBJ1-1 and V is TRBV27; the match to TRBD1 covers 10 bases. Trimming at V came to 4 bases and at J to 0 bases, leaving 8 bases not matched to a gene. The CDR3 runs to 17 residues. Germline V gene lookup returns CDR1 MNHEY and CDR2 SMNVEV (reference sequence). The CDR3 loop is CASSSDRGVKVNTEAFF. The CDR3, as DNA: TGTGCCAGCAGTTCGGACAGGGGGGTGAAGGTGAACACTGAAGCTTTCTTT.

This chain links TRBV6-1 with TRBJ2-3; 7 bases fit TRBD1. Per germline, CDR1 MNHNS and CDR2 SASEGT. The CDR3 spans 14 residues. The V and J ends lost 6 bases and 3 bases, in that order; junction bases with no gene match: 6. CDR3 residues: CASRTGYETDTQYF. CDR3 bases: TGTGCCAGCAGGACAGGGTACGAGACAGATACGCAGTATTTT.

The chain has TRBV6-5 and TRBJ1-1; D perhaps matches TRBD1 (5 bases). The CDR3 covers 14 residues. The V gene's germline CDR1 is MNHEY and CDR2 SVGAGI. Trimming cost V 5 bases and J 1 base, with 11 bases left between them. The CDR3 reads CASSRGGTNTEAFF. CDR3 coding DNA: TGTGCCAGCAGTCGCGGGGGTACGAACACTGAAGCTTTCTTT.

The chain combines TRBV5-1 with TRBJ1-1; possible D gene TRBD1, 5 bases. The V end was cut by 4 bases, the J end by 1 base, with 8 bases between. Germline V gene lookup returns CDR1 SGHRS and CDR2 YFSETQ. This CDR3 has 13 amino acids. CDR3 DNA sequence: TGCGCCAGCAGCGACACAGGGAACACTGAAGCTTTCTTT. Its translation is CASSDTGNTEAFF.

The chain recombines TRBV5-1 with TRBJ2-3, with 7 bases lining up with TRBD1. The CDR3 extends over 14 amino acids. The germline V gene encodes CDR1 SGHRS and CDR2 YFSETQ. V dropped 4 bases and J dropped 1; count of bases not matched to a gene: 3. The CDR3 here is CASSRGPGTDTQYF. The CDR3 coding sequence is TGCGCCAGCAGCAGGGGGCCCGGCACAGATACGCAGTATTTT.

The rearrangement links TRBV14 to TRBJ2-1; D remains ambiguous. V lost 4 bases to trimming and J lost 8 bases, with 12 bases between them. Germline V CDR1 and CDR2: SGHDN, FVKESK. The CDR3 covers 13 residues. For the CDR3, the DNA is TGTGCCAGCAGCCCTTCTGCGGCGCATGAGCAGTTCTTC. Protein: CASSPSAAHEQFF.

The chain is built from TRBV18 and TRBJ2-7, with 9 bases fitting TRBD1. V trimming: 3 bases; J trimming: 2 bases; junction bases outside the gene matches: 2. Germline CDR1 and CDR2: KGHSH and LQKENI. This CDR3 has 14 residues. The DNA for the CDR3 is TGTGCCAGCTCACCGGGACAGGGCCCCTACGAGCAGTACTTC. This codes for CASSPGQGPYEQYF.

This clone occurred a few times. V is TRBV2 and J is TRBJ2-3; D is possibly TRBD2 (5 bases). Germline loops: CDR1 SNHLY, CDR2 FYNNEI. This CDR3 has 13 residues. The ends were cut back, 7 bases at V and 4 bases at J, with 12 bases in the middle. CDR3 region: CASMVLASDTQYF. CDR3 coding DNA: TGTGCCAGCATGGTCCTAGCTTCAGATACGCAGTATTTT.

V usage is TRBV11-1 and J usage is TRBJ2-7; D not certain. The CDR3 is 13 amino acids. V gave up 5 bases and J gave up 2 bases, with 10 bases separating them. Germline CDR1 and CDR2: SGHAT and FQDESV (reference sequence). In DNA form, the CDR3 reads TGTGCCAGCAGCCTCCAGGTGACCTACGAGCAGTACTTC. Translating it yields CASSLQVTYEQYF.

The rearrangement links TRBV20-1 to TRBJ2-3, with 8 nucleotides matching TRBD2. From germline, CDR1 is DFQATT and CDR2 SNEGSKA (reference sequence). The CDR3 has 11 amino acids. CDR3 loop: CSGGVRDTQYF. Here the CDR3 DNA reads TGCAGCGGGGGGGTCAGGGATACGCAGTATTTT.

The genes are TRBV28 and TRBJ1-2; possibly TRBD1 for D (5 bases). The CDR3 has 13 residues. Germline loops: CDR1 MDHEN, CDR2 SYDVKM. V lost 9 bases and J lost 6, with 17 bases in between. CDR3 region: CASFRVFGDGYTF. CDR3 DNA sequence: TGTGCCAGTTTCAGGGTGTTTGGGGATGGCTACACCTTC.

V is TRBV18 and J is TRBJ2-7; no reliable D call. The CDR3 extends over 15 amino acids. V lost 0 bases and J lost 0, with 9 bases in between. From germline, CDR1 is KGHSH and CDR2 LQKENI. The CDR3 region is CASSPPARNSYEQYF. CDR3 DNA: TGTGCCAGCTCACCACCGGCCAGGAACTCCTACGAGCAGTACTTC.